This is a list of T cell receptor beta chains from one sample in a study of beta chain features in type 1 diabetes. Measured with immunoSEQ multiplex PCR; TCRdb has only the in-frame clones, and not every one. Of 130,000 or so clones listed, nearly 9.5% are singletons. The sequencing sample was made of central memory CD4+ T cells from blood. All receptors come from a man younger than 35 in good health. Both conserved end residues are part of each CDR3. D genes are given only for firm matches. Part of the rows lack a size; the others show once, few, many or a class for expanded clones.

CDR3 protein: CASSDSSGSDEQYF
CDR3 DNA: TGTGCCAGCAGCGATAGTTCAGGGTCCGACGAGCAGTACTTC
V gene: TRBV7-3
D gene: .
clone size: .
J gene: TRBJ2-7

CDR3 protein: CASSFQGATYEQYF
CDR3 DNA: TGTGCCAGTAGTTTCCAGGGGGCAACCTACGAGCAGTACTTC
V gene: TRBV19
D gene: TRBD1
clone size: .
J gene: TRBJ2-7

CDR3 protein: CASSQDTAGVAKNIQYF
CDR3 DNA: TGTGCCAGCAGCCAGGATACAGCGGGGGTTGCCAAAAACATTCAGTACTTC
V gene: TRBV4-2
D gene: TRBD2
clone size: many
J gene: TRBJ2-4

CDR3 protein: CASSLEEEAFF
CDR3 DNA: TGTGCCAGCAGCTTAGAGGAGGAAGCTTTCTTT
V gene: TRBV11-2
D gene: .
clone size: few
J gene: TRBJ1-1

CDR3 protein: CASSLLTGGANNQNSPLHF
CDR3 DNA: TGTGCCAGCAGTTTATTGACAGGGGGCGCGAACAACCAGAATTCACCCCTCCACTTT
V gene: TRBV28
D gene: TRBD1
clone size: .
J gene: TRBJ1-6

CDR3 protein: CASSPLLQGEQFF
CDR3 DNA: TGTGCCAGCAGCCCCCTTTTACAGGGTGAGCAGTTCTTC
V gene: TRBV7-8
D gene: .
clone size: .
J gene: TRBJ2-1

CDR3 protein: CASSPSLAGTDTQYF
CDR3 DNA: TGTGCCAGCTCACCGAGTCTAGCGGGCACAGATACGCAGTATTTT
V gene: TRBV18
D gene: TRBD2
clone size: .
J gene: TRBJ2-3

CDR3 protein: CSVNPTGAGELFF
CDR3 DNA: TGCAGCGTCAACCCGACAGGGGCCGGGGAGCTGTTTTTT
V gene: TRBV29-1
D gene: TRBD1
clone size: .
J gene: TRBJ2-2

CDR3 protein: CASSVGSGGYNEQFF
CDR3 DNA: TGTGCCAGCAGCGTAGGTAGCGGGGGATACAATGAGCAGTTCTTC
V gene: TRBV9
D gene: TRBD2
clone size: few
J gene: TRBJ2-1

CDR3 protein: CASTSSNQPQHF
CDR3 DNA: TGTGCCAGTACTAGCTCCAATCAGCCCCAGCATTTT
V gene: TRBV19
D gene: .
clone size: .
J gene: TRBJ1-5

CDR3 protein: CASSSGQGDEQFF
CDR3 DNA: TGTGCCAGCAGTTCAGGACAGGGCGATGAGCAGTTCTTC
V gene: TRBV28
D gene: TRBD1
clone size: few
J gene: TRBJ2-1

CDR3 protein: CAWNGQVLDGYTF
CDR3 DNA: TGTGCCTGGAATGGACAGGTTTTGGATGGCTACACCTTC
V gene: TRBV30
D gene: TRBD1
clone size: few
J gene: TRBJ1-2

CDR3 protein: CASTYGGSTEAFF
CDR3 DNA: TGTGCCAGCACCTACGGGGGTAGCACTGAAGCTTTCTTT
V gene: TRBV6-5
D gene: .
clone size: few
J gene: TRBJ1-1

CDR3 protein: CASSLRTGQSDTEAFF
CDR3 DNA: TGTGCCAGCAGTTTGAGGACGGGACAGTCCGACACTGAAGCTTTCTTT
V gene: TRBV27
D gene: TRBD1
clone size: .
J gene: TRBJ1-1

CDR3 protein: CSVRVLAGISSSYNEQFF
CDR3 DNA: TGCAGCGTTCGCGTCCTAGCGGGCATCTCGAGCTCCTACAATGAGCAGTTCTTC
V gene: TRBV29-1
D gene: TRBD2
clone size: few
J gene: TRBJ2-1

CDR3 protein: CASSQDSLNEKLFF
CDR3 DNA: TGTGCCAGCAGCCAGGACAGCCTTAATGAAAAACTGTTTTTT
V gene: TRBV7-3
D gene: .
clone size: .
J gene: TRBJ1-4

CDR3 protein: CASSPQGVSNQPQHF
CDR3 DNA: TGTGCCAGCAGCCCGCAGGGGGTCAGCAATCAGCCCCAGCATTTT
V gene: TRBV7-2
D gene: TRBD1
clone size: many
J gene: TRBJ1-5

CDR3 protein: CASSPGLAGDDEQFF
CDR3 DNA: TGTGCTAGTAGCCCCGGCCTAGCGGGGGACGATGAGCAGTTCTTC
V gene: TRBV12-5
D gene: TRBD2
clone size: .
J gene: TRBJ2-1

CDR3 protein: CASSLLAGSLKETQYF
CDR3 DNA: TGTGCCAGCAGCTTACTAGCGGGCTCGTTAAAAGAGACCCAGTACTTC
V gene: TRBV7-3
D gene: TRBD2
clone size: few
J gene: TRBJ2-5

CDR3 protein: CASRGQSYEQYF
CDR3 DNA: TGTGCCAGCAGAGGACAGTCCTACGAGCAGTACTTC
V gene: TRBV6-1
D gene: .
clone size: .
J gene: TRBJ2-7

CDR3 protein: CASSLVGVETQYF
CDR3 DNA: TGTGCCAGCAGCTTAGTAGGGGTGGAGACCCAGTACTTC
V gene: TRBV2
D gene: .
clone size: .
J gene: TRBJ2-5

CDR3 protein: CASSPRTGGEKLFF
CDR3 DNA: TGTGCCAGCAGCCCACGGACAGGGGGTGAAAAACTGTTTTTT
V gene: TRBV14
D gene: TRBD1
clone size: .
J gene: TRBJ1-4

CDR3 protein: CASSQLAGAISTDTQYF
CDR3 DNA: TGCGCCAGCAGCCAACTAGCGGGGGCAATTAGCACAGATACGCAGTATTTT
V gene: TRBV4-3
D gene: TRBD2
clone size: few
J gene: TRBJ2-3

CDR3 protein: CASRQAGSFDEKLFF
CDR3 DNA: TGCGCCAGCAGGCAGGCAGGGTCCTTTGATGAAAAACTGTTTTTT
V gene: TRBV5-1
D gene: .
clone size: .
J gene: TRBJ1-4

CDR3 protein: CASSRWRNGYTF
CDR3 DNA: TGCGCCAGCAGCCGTTGGAGAAATGGCTACACCTTC
V gene: TRBV4-3
D gene: .
clone size: .
J gene: TRBJ1-2

CDR3 protein: CASSHQLGNEQFF
CDR3 DNA: TGCGCCAGCAGCCATCAACTAGGGAATGAGCAGTTCTTC
V gene: TRBV4-3
D gene: .
clone size: .
J gene: TRBJ2-1

CDR3 protein: CASSLGTGSDEQFF
CDR3 DNA: TGTGCCAGCAGTCTCGGGACAGGTAGCGATGAGCAGTTCTTC
V gene: TRBV7-7
D gene: TRBD1
clone size: many
J gene: TRBJ2-1

CDR3 protein: CAWRRSGNTIYF
CDR3 DNA: TGTGCCTGGAGGAGGAGCGGAAACACCATATATTTT
V gene: TRBV30
D gene: .
clone size: .
J gene: TRBJ1-3

CDR3 protein: CASSLSGMGQGNNEQFF
CDR3 DNA: TGCGCCAGCAGCTTGTCGGGGATGGGACAGGGCAACAATGAGCAGTTCTTC
V gene: TRBV5-1
D gene: TRBD1
clone size: .
J gene: TRBJ2-1

CDR3 protein: CASSLSSGGASDTQYF
CDR3 DNA: TGTGCCAGCAGCTTAAGTAGCGGGGGGGCCTCAGATACGCAGTATTTT
V gene: TRBV7-3
D gene: TRBD2
clone size: .
J gene: TRBJ2-3

CDR3 protein: CASSLGRGHQPQHF
CDR3 DNA: TGTGCCAGCAGCTTGGGTAGGGGGCATCAGCCCCAGCATTTT
V gene: TRBV11-3
D gene: TRBD1
clone size: few
J gene: TRBJ1-5

CDR3 protein: CASSLEGIYGYTF
CDR3 DNA: TGTGCCAGCAGTTTAGAGGGAATCTATGGCTACACCTTC
V gene: TRBV28
D gene: .
clone size: few
J gene: TRBJ1-2

CDR3 protein: CASSLVVPGTGFPQPQHF
CDR3 DNA: TGTGCCAGCAGCTTAGTAGTTCCCGGGACAGGTTTCCCTCAGCCCCAGCATTTT
V gene: TRBV7-2
D gene: TRBD1
clone size: few
J gene: TRBJ1-5

CDR3 protein: CASSPGDRSTGELFF
CDR3 DNA: TGCGCCAGCAGCCCAGGGGACAGGTCCACCGGGGAGCTGTTTTTT
V gene: TRBV5-1
D gene: TRBD1
clone size: many
J gene: TRBJ2-2

CDR3 protein: CASSGGRRRATGELFF
CDR3 DNA: TGTGCCAGCAGCGGGGGGAGGAGGCGAGCCACCGGGGAGCTGTTTTTT
V gene: TRBV5-6
D gene: .
clone size: .
J gene: TRBJ2-2

CDR3 protein: CASSLTGGGETQYF
CDR3 DNA: TGCGCCAGCAGCTTAACAGGGGGCGGAGAGACCCAGTACTTC
V gene: TRBV5-1
D gene: TRBD1
clone size: few
J gene: TRBJ2-5

CDR3 protein: CAWSESGSNEQYF
CDR3 DNA: TGTGCCTGGAGTGAGTCGGGGAGTAACGAGCAGTACTTC
V gene: TRBV30
D gene: .
clone size: few
J gene: TRBJ2-7

CDR3 protein: CSVRNRQGGSYEQYF
CDR3 DNA: TGCAGCGTCCGAAATAGGCAGGGGGGCTCCTACGAGCAGTACTTC
V gene: TRBV29-1
D gene: .
clone size: .
J gene: TRBJ2-7

CDR3 protein: CASSLQEGQETQYF
CDR3 DNA: TGTGCCAGCTCACTACAGGAGGGCCAAGAGACCCAGTACTTC
V gene: TRBV18
D gene: .
clone size: .
J gene: TRBJ2-5

CDR3 protein: CASSGPGAGNTEAFF
CDR3 DNA: TGTGCCAGCAGCGGCCCAGGGGCGGGGAACACTGAAGCTTTCTTT
V gene: TRBV5-4
D gene: .
clone size: few
J gene: TRBJ1-1

CDR3 protein: CASSGQGTGANVLTF
CDR3 DNA: TGTGCCAGCAGCGGACAGGGGACCGGGGCCAACGTCCTGACTTTC
V gene: TRBV7-3
D gene: TRBD1
clone size: .
J gene: TRBJ2-6

CDR3 protein: CASSLGLLNQETQYF
CDR3 DNA: TGTGCCAGCAGCTTAGGACTTCTAAATCAAGAGACCCAGTACTTC
V gene: TRBV7-3
D gene: .
clone size: few
J gene: TRBJ2-5

CDR3 protein: CAWRKHGQGISGYTF
CDR3 DNA: TGTGCCTGGAGAAAACATGGACAGGGAATTAGTGGCTACACCTTC
V gene: TRBV30
D gene: TRBD1
clone size: .
J gene: TRBJ1-2

CDR3 protein: CASSSGSPGTQYF
CDR3 DNA: TGTGCCAGCAGCTCAGGGTCCCCAGGGACCCAGTACTTC
V gene: TRBV7-2
D gene: .
clone size: .
J gene: TRBJ2-5

CDR3 protein: CASSSRQGNEKLFF
CDR3 DNA: TGTGCCAGCAGCTCTCGACAGGGAAATGAAAAACTGTTTTTT
V gene: TRBV11-1
D gene: TRBD1
clone size: .
J gene: TRBJ1-4

CDR3 protein: CASSAPGHPQDIQYF
CDR3 DNA: TGTGCCAGCAGCGCCCCAGGGCATCCTCAAGACATTCAGTACTTC
V gene: TRBV7-2
D gene: .
clone size: few
J gene: TRBJ2-4

CDR3 protein: CASSFRRLAKTGELFF
CDR3 DNA: TGTGCCAGCAGTTTCCGTCGGCTAGCAAAAACCGGGGAGCTGTTTTTT
V gene: TRBV28
D gene: .
clone size: .
J gene: TRBJ2-2

CDR3 protein: CASSLGSGITSTDTQYF
CDR3 DNA: TGTGCCAGCAGCTTAGGCAGCGGGATTACTAGCACAGATACGCAGTATTTT
V gene: TRBV7-2
D gene: TRBD2
clone size: many
J gene: TRBJ2-3

CDR3 protein: CASSPVVSNQPQHF
CDR3 DNA: TGTGCCAGCAGCCCGGTCGTAAGCAATCAGCCCCAGCATTTT
V gene: TRBV7-2
D gene: .
clone size: few
J gene: TRBJ1-5

CDR3 protein: CASSLDSVKSTDTQYF
CDR3 DNA: TGTGCCAGCAGCTTAGATTCGGTGAAGAGCACAGATACGCAGTATTTT
V gene: TRBV11-2
D gene: .
clone size: few
J gene: TRBJ2-3

CDR3 protein: CASNLGIGGQGNYGYTF
CDR3 DNA: TGTGCCAGCAATCTGGGGATTGGGGGACAGGGGAACTATGGCTACACCTTC
V gene: TRBV28
D gene: TRBD1
clone size: few
J gene: TRBJ1-2

CDR3 protein: CATRGGDDYGYTF
CDR3 DNA: TGCGCCACCCGTGGCGGGGACGACTATGGCTACACCTTC
V gene: TRBV5-1
D gene: .
clone size: .
J gene: TRBJ1-2

CDR3 protein: CASSASLGGGENEQFF
CDR3 DNA: TGTGCCAGCAGCGCCTCGCTTGGAGGGGGGGAAAATGAGCAGTTCTTC
V gene: TRBV7-7
D gene: .
clone size: few
J gene: TRBJ2-1

CDR3 protein: CATSSPTSGVSYEQYF
CDR3 DNA: TGTGCCACCTCGTCCCCGACTAGCGGGGTTTCCTACGAGCAGTACTTC
V gene: TRBV19
D gene: TRBD2
clone size: few
J gene: TRBJ2-7

CDR3 protein: CASTGQAVWMGNSPLHF
CDR3 DNA: TGTGCCAGCACAGGACAGGCGGTATGGATGGGTAATTCACCCCTCCACTTT
V gene: TRBV2
D gene: TRBD1
clone size: .
J gene: TRBJ1-6

CDR3 protein: CASSGDRAAYEQYF
CDR3 DNA: TGTGCCAGCAGCGGGGACAGGGCAGCCTACGAGCAGTACTTC
V gene: TRBV7-2
D gene: TRBD1
clone size: .
J gene: TRBJ2-7

CDR3 protein: CASSPQGAKNIQYF
CDR3 DNA: TGTGCCAGTAGCCCCCAGGGGGCCAAAAACATTCAGTACTTC
V gene: TRBV19
D gene: .
clone size: few
J gene: TRBJ2-4

CDR3 protein: CASSLDGESTGELFF
CDR3 DNA: TGTGCCAGCAGCTTAGACGGGGAATCCACCGGGGAGCTGTTTTTT
V gene: TRBV7-3
D gene: .
clone size: few
J gene: TRBJ2-2

CDR3 protein: CASRNVDRDNQPQHF
CDR3 DNA: TGCGCCAGCAGGAATGTAGACAGGGACAATCAGCCCCAGCATTTT
V gene: TRBV4-1
D gene: TRBD1
clone size: many
J gene: TRBJ1-5

CDR3 protein: CASSAPSGDGYTF
CDR3 DNA: TGTGCCAGCAGTGCCCCGTCAGGGGATGGCTACACCTTC
V gene: TRBV2
D gene: .
clone size: few
J gene: TRBJ1-2